A single sample is the source of the 28 T cell receptor beta chains below, sequenced in a study of blood T cells in healthy people across ages. A J-beta primer mix and a sample-barcoded 5' primer were used in a second PCR of roughly 6 to 12 cycles. In TCRdb, the 5' RACE reads were re-called with MiXCR into one record per CDR3 protein. Of roughly 700,000 distinct CDR3 sequences in the sample, roughly 30% were seen once. What was sequenced was blood. The source is a woman older than 75 in good health.

This clonotype was detected a few times. This chain uses TRBV5-1 with TRBJ2-5; D is possibly TRBD1 (6 bases). With 2 bases removed from V and 2 bases from J, the gap between germline ends came to 19 bases. Per the germline V gene, CDR1 is SGHRS and CDR2 is YFSETQ. This CDR3 contains 17 residues. The CDR3 loop is CASSFSGTNAMQETQYF. CDR3 coding DNA: TGCGCCAGCAGCTTCTCAGGGACAAACGCCATGCAAGAGACCCAGTACTTC.

This sequence joins TRBV28 and TRBJ2-5; D not resolved. CDR1 MDHEN and CDR2 SYDVKM come from the germline V gene. Trimming removed 2 bases at V and 5 bases at J, with 9 bases between. The length of the CDR3 is 13 residues. CDR3 sequence: CASSLGVLETQYF. DNA for the CDR3: TGTGCCAGCAGTTTAGGGGTTCTGGAGACCCAGTACTTC.

This clonotype was counted between two and nine times. J is TRBJ1-1 and V is TRBV12-3 or TRBV12-4; no reliable D call. V was shortened by 6 bases and J by 2 bases, with 10 bases between the two germline ends. The CDR3 sequence is 13 residues long. CDR3 residues: CASRPPRNTEAFF. The CDR3 region has the DNA TGTGCCAGCAGGCCTCCACGCAACACTGAAGCTTTCTTT.

This clonotype was observed at least ten times. This sequence joins TRBV12-3 or TRBV12-4 and TRBJ1-1, with no clear D. V lost 1 base, J lost 11 bases, and 11 bases lay in between. The CDR3 totals 12 residues. The CDR3 nucleotides are TGTGCCAGCAGTTTAGGGAAACAGATTGCTTTCTTT. The encoded protein is CASSLGKQIAFF.

To note about this clonotype: At one end, the junction sequence differs from germline, possibly due to a read error. The rearrangement joins TRBV6-1 to TRBJ1-5, with D perhaps TRBD1 (5 bases). Looked up from germline, CDR1 is MNHNS and CDR2 is SASEGT. The CDR3 length is 15 residues. As DNA, the CDR3 is TGTGCCAGCGGTGAAGTCGGGGGATACAATCAGCCCCAGCATTTT. This encodes CASGEVGGYNQPQHF.

V usage is TRBV10-3 and J usage is TRBJ2-1; D unresolved. The CDR3 has 11 amino acids. Trimming removed 0 bases at V and 8 bases at J, with 2 bases between. Germline V gene data show CDR1 as ENHRY and CDR2 as SYGVKD. CDR3 region: CAISESDEQFF. The CDR3 DNA sequence: TGTGCCATCAGTGAGTCGGATGAGCAGTTCTTC.

There are many counts of this clonotype. CDR3 region: CASSERDTPYEQYF. CDR3 in DNA: TGTGCCAGCAGCGAGAGGGACACTCCCTACGAGCAGTACTTC. The rearrangement uses TRBV9 and TRBJ2-7, with D perhaps matching TRBD1 (6 bases). Germline CDR1 and CDR2: SGDLS and YYNGEE. V lost 3 bases, J lost 2 bases, and 12 bases lay in between. The CDR3 consists of 14 residues. The full variable domain, rest sourced from reference TRBV9 and TRBJ2-7, is DSGVTQTPKHLITATGQRVTLRCSPRSGDLSVYWYQQSLDQGLQFLIQYYNGEERAKGNILERFSAQQFPDLHSELNLSSLELGDSALYFCASSERDTPYEQYFGPGTRLTVT.

This clonotype has a single count. The chain employs TRBV4-2 and TRBJ1-1, with no clear D. V shed 3 bases and J shed 4 bases, with 9 bases lying between them. Germline V lookup: CDR1 LGHNA, CDR2 YNFKEQ. This CDR3 has 13 residues. This CDR3 reads CASSQFEGTEAFF. The CDR3 DNA reads TGTGCCAGCAGCCAGTTTGAGGGCACTGAAGCTTTCTTT.

This clonotype showed up many times. This chain uses TRBV6-2 or TRBV6-3 with TRBJ2-5; D gene ambiguous. The CDR3 loop spans 16 amino acids. V lost 2 bases to trimming and J lost 4 bases, with 17 bases between them. Germline V gene data show CDR1 as MNHEY and CDR2 as SVGEGT. The CDR3 here is CASSYILGRGRETQYF. The CDR3 DNA sequence: TGTGCCAGCAGTTACATTCTCGGTCGAGGTAGAGAGACCCAGTACTTC.

Many counts were recorded for this clonotype. This sequence joins TRBV6-1 and TRBJ1-2; TRBD1 is a possible D gene (6 bases). Trimming removed 4 bases from V and 1 base from J, with 16 bases in between. The CDR3 is 16 amino acids. Germline V gene lookup returns CDR1 MNHNS and CDR2 SASEGT. The CDR3 DNA reads TGTGCCAGCAGTGGCCTGGGGGCATCTTATAACTATGGCTACACCTTC. Residues: CASSGLGASYNYGYTF.

This clonotype was found many times. The rearrangement links TRBV29-1 to TRBJ2-5, with D maybe TRBD1 (6 bases). Germline CDR1 SQVTM, CDR2 ANQGSEA. V lost 4 bases and J 4 bases, leaving 16 bases between the germline ends. This CDR3 spans 14 amino acids. The CDR3 region is CSVAGQGTGETQYF. The CDR3 nucleotides read TGCAGCGTTGCGGGCCAGGGGACCGGAGAGACCCAGTACTTC.

To note about this clonotype: A much larger clone sits a single nucleotide away, making a read error possible. The chain couples TRBV29-1 to TRBJ2-3; the match to TRBD2 covers 7 bases. The CDR3 loop spans 15 amino acids. Germline V CDR1 and CDR2: SQVTM, ANQGSEA. J lost 2 bases, V lost 3 bases, and 8 bases had no gene match. CDR3: CSVDGGDFHTDTQYF. The CDR3 coding sequence is TGCAGCGTTGATGGGGGGGACTTCCACACAGATACGCAGTATTTT.

This clonotype was detected many times. CDR3: CASRRLPGTRRQETQYF. Written as DNA, the CDR3 is TGTGCCAGCAGGAGATTACCAGGGACTAGAAGGCAAGAGACCCAGTACTTC. The J gene is TRBJ2-5, the V gene TRBV2, with 8 bases identical to TRBD2. The CDR3 totals 17 residues. With V trimmed by 6 bases and J by 2 bases, 14 bases remained unmatched. The germline gives CDR1 SNHLY, CDR2 FYNNEI.

This clonotype was counted many times. This chain uses TRBV5-1 with TRBJ1-2; D gene unclear. V was clipped by 5 bases and J by 1 base, with 12 bases between them. The length of the CDR3 is 14 residues. Per the germline V gene, CDR1 is SGHRS and CDR2 is YFSETQ. CDR3: CASSMDGINYGYTF. The CDR3 DNA reads as TGCGCCAGCAGTATGGACGGTATTAACTATGGCTACACCTTC.

The table lists this clonotype with a few counts. The rearrangement uses TRBV2 and TRBJ1-2, with D possibly TRBD1 on 5 matching bases. V lost 3 bases and J lost 3, with 17 bases in between. Germline CDR1 SNHLY, CDR2 FYNNEI. This CDR3 spans 16 amino acids. In DNA form, the CDR3 reads TGTGCCAGCAGTGAGGCCAGGGCTCGGCAACACTATGGCTACACCTTC. Translated, it gives CASSEARARQHYGYTF.

This clonotype was picked up many times. CDR3 residues: CASSELTWEETQYF. DNA of the CDR3: TGTGCCAGCAGTGAACTAACTTGGGAAGAGACCCAGTACTTC. The genes are TRBV2 and TRBJ2-5, with unresolved D. V was clipped by 2 bases and J by 3 bases, with 10 bases between them. This CDR3 has 14 residues. Germline assignment: CDR1 SNHLY and CDR2 FYNNEI.

Of note for this clonotype: This may be a read error: a much more frequent sequence differs by one nucleotide. The chain carries TRBV3-1 and TRBJ2-7, with 9 bases lining up with TRBD1. Germline loops: CDR1 LGHDT, CDR2 YNNKEL (reference sequence). The CDR3 is 14 residues long. CDR3 residues: CAGSPATGGYEQYF. Here the CDR3 DNA reads TGTGCCGGCAGTCCAGCGACAGGGGGCTACGAGCAGTACTTC.

At least ten counts were recorded for this clonotype. The rearrangement joins TRBV7-3 to TRBJ2-6, with 7 bases lining up with TRBD1. The germline gives CDR1 SGHTA, CDR2 FQGTGA. This CDR3 is built from 17 residues. Trimming at V came to 4 bases and at J to 1 base, leaving 7 bases not matched to a gene. The CDR3 is CASSSTGIISGANVLTF. The CDR3 DNA sequence: TGTGCCAGCAGCTCGACAGGGATTATTTCTGGGGCCAACGTCCTGACTTTC. The full variable domain, completed using reference TRBV7-3 and TRBJ2-6, is GAGVSQTPSNKVTEKGKYVELRCDPISGHTALYWYRQSLGQGPEFLIYFQGTGAADDSGLPNDRFFAVRPEGSVSTLKIQRTERGDSAVYLCASSSTGIISGANVLTFGAGSRLTVL.

Concerning this clonotype itself: This could be a read error, since a much larger clone is one nucleotide away. The chain has TRBV12-3 or TRBV12-4 and TRBJ2-5; TRBD2 matches 8 bases. The DNA end favors TRBJ2-1, so the J call may be wrong. This CDR3 is built from 16 residues. The CDR3 here is CASGHERGSLQETQFF. CDR3 DNA sequence: TGTGCCAGCGGACACGAGCGGGGGAGCCTCCAAGAGACCCAGTTCTTC.

The chain uses TRBV6-6 and TRBJ1-2; perhaps TRBD1 as D (5 bases). The CDR3 consists of 14 residues. Trimming shortened V by 2 bases and J by 4 bases, and 11 bases separated the two germline ends. Germline V gene lookup returns CDR1 MNHNY and CDR2 SVGAGI (reference sequence). CDR3 sequence (DNA): TGTGCCAGCAGTTACGACAGAGGTCTCTATGGCTACACCTTC. This sequence encodes CASSYDRGLYGYTF.

This clonotype was observed many times. The rearrangement uses TRBV6-1 and TRBJ1-4, with D uncertain. Trimming stripped 5 bases from V and 4 bases from J, with 5 bases between. Germline V gene sequence: CDR1 MNHNS, CDR2 SASEGT. This CDR3 comprises 12 residues. The CDR3 coding sequence is TGTGCCAGCAGTCGCAGTAATGAAAAACTGTTTTTT. Residues: CASSRSNEKLFF.

This clonotype was seen many times. The chain joins TRBV5-8 to TRBJ2-7; D possibly corresponds to TRBD1 (5 bases). The CDR3 is 16 amino acids. V was cut by 5 bases and J by 0 bases, with 18 bases left in between. Looked up from germline, CDR1 is SGHTS and CDR2 is YDEGEE. CDR3 coding DNA: TGTGCCAGCAGGTCGTTATGGCAGGGCTACTCCTACGAGCAGTACTTC. This translates into CASRSLWQGYSYEQYF.

This clonotype has a handful of counts. A much bigger clone sits one base away, suggesting this may be a read error. The rearrangement joins TRBV20-1 to TRBJ2-7; D uncertain. The DNA matches TRBJ2-5 better at its end, which makes the J call doubtful. CDR1 and CDR2 from the germline V gene are DFQATT and SNEGSKA (reference sequence). The CDR3 is 12 residues long. CDR3 sequence: CRARKEAATQYF. The DNA of the CDR3 is TGCAGGGCTAGAAAAGAGGCGGCGACCCAGTACTTC.

In its sample, this clonotype was seen a few times. It may be a read error: a sequence one base away is much more abundant. The chain joins TRBV7-3 to TRBJ2-1; 8 nucleotides align to TRBD1. The CDR3 loop spans 15 amino acids. Per the germline V gene, CDR1 is SGHTA and CDR2 is FQGTGA. This CDR3 is CAGSSPGTGYNEQFF. The DNA for the CDR3 is TGTGCCGGCAGCTCCCCCGGGACAGGTTATAATGAGCAGTTCTTC.

V gene TRBV20-1 combines with J gene TRBJ2-3; 8 bases align to TRBD2. Germline V gene data show CDR1 as DFQATT and CDR2 as SNEGSKA (reference sequence). The CDR3 spans 10 residues. Here the CDR3 reads CTGGTSTQYF. CDR3 DNA: TGCACGGGGGGGACTAGTACGCAGTATTTT.

The CDR3: CASSSQDRERYGYTF. In DNA form, the CDR3 reads TGTGCCAGCAGTTCGCAGGATAGGGAGCGCTATGGCTACACCTTC. The chain recombines TRBV27 with TRBJ1-2; no definite D call. V lost 4 bases, J lost 4 bases, and 16 bases lay in between. This CDR3 is 15 amino acids long. Germline CDR1 and CDR2: MNHEY and SMNVEV (reference sequence).

The chain uses TRBV5-6 and TRBJ1-2; 8 positions agree with TRBD1. There are 14 residues in the CDR3. V gave up 3 bases and J gave up 4 bases; unmatched junction bases: 5. Germline V lookup: CDR1 SGHDT, CDR2 YYEEEE. The CDR3 region has the DNA TGTGCCAGCAGCTCAGCGACAGGGGCCTATGGCTACACCTTC. It codes for CASSSATGAYGYTF.

This clonotype was detected many times. The rearrangement joins TRBV6-2 or TRBV6-3 to TRBJ2-5, with no clear D. Looked up from germline, CDR1 is MNHEY and CDR2 is SVGEGT. There are 13 residues in the CDR3. The ends were cut back, 4 bases at V and 3 bases at J, with 9 bases in the middle. The CDR3 sequence: CASSFSTEETQYF. CDR3 nucleotide sequence: TGTGCCAGCAGTTTTTCCACGGAAGAGACCCAGTACTTC.